Each of the 2 T cell receptor beta chains below was sequenced from the same sample in a study of cytomegalovirus exposure and HLA in healthy donors. A multiplex PCR was run with 60 Vbeta primers and 13 Jbeta primers. Here immunoSEQ multiplex PCR was the method, and the copy in TCRdb shows in-frame clones only, minus some. The data hold under 250,000 clones, with 81% observed a single time. The sequencing sample was made of PBMCs. The receptors were sampled from a woman aged 60-75 years in good health and CMV-seropositive.

This sequence joins TRBV7-9 and TRBJ1-5; 9 bases match TRBD1. With 4 bases clipped from V and 4 bases from J, the junction kept 5 bases outside the gene matches. The CDR3 extends over 15 amino acids. Germline assignment: CDR1 SEHNR and CDR2 FQNEAQ (reference sequence). The CDR3 loop is CASSSVQGANQPQHF. Here the CDR3 DNA reads TGTGCCAGCAGCTCAGTACAGGGGGCAAATCAGCCCCAGCATTTT. Filled out from reference TRBV7-9 and TRBJ1-5, the complete variable domain reads DTGVSQNPRHKITKRGQNVTFRCDPISEHNRLYWYRQTLGQGPEFLTYFQNEAQLEKSRLLSDRFSAERPKGSFSTLEIQRTEQGDSAMYLCASSSVQGANQPQHFGDGTRLSIL.

The gene calls are TRBV4-1 and TRBJ2-1; TRBD2 is a possible D gene (6 bases). The germline V gene has CDR1 MGHRA and CDR2 YSYEKL. Trimming took 1 base from V and 6 from J, leaving 13 bases between them. The CDR3 totals 15 residues. CDR3 amino acids: CASSQGLGQGNEQFF. The DNA of the CDR3 is TGCGCCAGCAGCCAAGGACTAGGCCAAGGCAATGAGCAGTTCTTC.